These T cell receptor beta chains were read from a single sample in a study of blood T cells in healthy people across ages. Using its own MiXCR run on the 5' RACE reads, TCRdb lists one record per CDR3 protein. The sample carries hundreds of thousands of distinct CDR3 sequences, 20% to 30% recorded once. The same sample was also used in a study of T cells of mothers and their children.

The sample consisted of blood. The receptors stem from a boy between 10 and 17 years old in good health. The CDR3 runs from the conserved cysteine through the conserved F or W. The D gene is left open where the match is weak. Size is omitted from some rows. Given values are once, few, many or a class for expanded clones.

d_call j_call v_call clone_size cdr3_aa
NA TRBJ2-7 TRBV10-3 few CAISPTVSYEQYF
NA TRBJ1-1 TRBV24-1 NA CATSDGGTPTEAFF
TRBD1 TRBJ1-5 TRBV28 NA CASNPIRDRGSQPQHF
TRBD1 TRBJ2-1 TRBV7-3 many CASSSDRGSYNEQFF
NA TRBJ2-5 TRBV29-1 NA CSVDGDQETQYF
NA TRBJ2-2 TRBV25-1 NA CASSEYMGHTGELFF
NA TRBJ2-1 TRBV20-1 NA CSVRRPYNEQFF
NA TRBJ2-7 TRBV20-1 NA CSATDGRTTYEQYF
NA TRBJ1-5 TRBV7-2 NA CASSLGRFQPQHF
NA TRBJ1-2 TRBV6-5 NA CASSYIGERMAPYGGGYTF
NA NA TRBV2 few CASSPDRDFYEQYF
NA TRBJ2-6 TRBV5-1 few CASSLGALSGANVLTF
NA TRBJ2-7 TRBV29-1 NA CSVEDNSSYEQYF
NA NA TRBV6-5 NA CASSYSTSSYEQYF
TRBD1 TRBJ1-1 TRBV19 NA CASSPPEDRVDTEAFF
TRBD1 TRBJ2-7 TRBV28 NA CASSSGPSDRGHEQYF
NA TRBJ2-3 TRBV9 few CASSADGSTDTQYF
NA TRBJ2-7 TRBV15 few CATSREDNEQYF
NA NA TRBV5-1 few CASRTAVGSDTYEQYF
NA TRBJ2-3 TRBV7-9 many CASSLALTDTQYF
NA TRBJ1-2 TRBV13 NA CASSFGRSYGYTF
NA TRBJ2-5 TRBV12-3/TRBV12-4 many CASSLGSRGETQYF
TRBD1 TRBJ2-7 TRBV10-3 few CAISDSTGAGRYF
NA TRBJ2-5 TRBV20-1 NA CSARVGTVGETQYF
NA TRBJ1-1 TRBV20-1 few CSARGGRNTEAFF
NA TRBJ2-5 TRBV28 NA CASDTFDQETQYF
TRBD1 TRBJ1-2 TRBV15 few CATSSAGTGYLFYGYTF
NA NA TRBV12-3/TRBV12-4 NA CASSLRGDPYEQYF
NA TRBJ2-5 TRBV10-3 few CAISEPTGLRAGETQYF
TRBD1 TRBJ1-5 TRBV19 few CASQKTGPGLQHF
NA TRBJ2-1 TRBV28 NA CTSSSEGRSSYNEQFF
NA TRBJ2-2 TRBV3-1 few CASGQTGLGELFF
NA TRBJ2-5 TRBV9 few CASSVGTGPQETQYF
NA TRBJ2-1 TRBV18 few CASSPRGTLTYNEQFF
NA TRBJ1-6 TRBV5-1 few CASSLEPTANSPLHF
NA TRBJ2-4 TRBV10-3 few CAISGPRGPDKNIQYF
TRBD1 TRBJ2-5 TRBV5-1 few CASSYRGDQETQYF
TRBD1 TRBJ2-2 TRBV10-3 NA CAIRVGQSTGELFF
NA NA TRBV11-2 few CASSSPMGEQYF
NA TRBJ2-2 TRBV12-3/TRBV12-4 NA CASSLGQTANTGELFF
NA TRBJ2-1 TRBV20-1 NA CSARDHRHEQFF
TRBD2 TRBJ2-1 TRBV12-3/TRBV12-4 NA CASRLTGTSGSDIEQFF
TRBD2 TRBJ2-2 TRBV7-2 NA CASSSGLAGGYGGELFF
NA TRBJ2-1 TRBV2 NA CASRLREQFF
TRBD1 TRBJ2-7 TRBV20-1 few CSASPRQGLPYEQYF
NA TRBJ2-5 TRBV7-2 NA CASSWAGQKQETQYF
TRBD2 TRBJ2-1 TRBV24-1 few CATSTSGRNEQFF
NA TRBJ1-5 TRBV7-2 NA CASKGRRNQPQHF
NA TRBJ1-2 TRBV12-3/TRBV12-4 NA CASSPTRGGLDYGYTF
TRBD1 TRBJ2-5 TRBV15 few CATSSEIPPTGVETQYF
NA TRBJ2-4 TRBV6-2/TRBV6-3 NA CASSNGPKNIQYF
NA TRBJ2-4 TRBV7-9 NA CASSLGPGNIQYF
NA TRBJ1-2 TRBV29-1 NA CSVGPVSYGYTF
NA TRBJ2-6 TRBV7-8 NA CASSSGRLGVYSSGANVLTF
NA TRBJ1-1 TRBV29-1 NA CSAGETEAFF